The source of this T cell receptor beta chain is a study of OX40 agonist ivuxolimab in advanced cancers. About the study: A mean age of roughly 60 years, range about 20 to 79, was recorded, and approximately 80% were male.

Clones were read by immunoSEQ multiplex PCR, and TCRdb kept only the in-frame ones, dropping some. The data hold over 85,000 clones, with roughly 87% observed a single time. Per the germline V gene, CDR1 is SGHRS and CDR2 is YFSETQ. This CDR3 has 13 residues. The V gene end was trimmed by 10 bases and the J gene end by 2 bases; junction bases not matched to a gene: 7. This TCR was recovered from an adult with an advanced solid tumor such as melanoma, head and neck, liver or kidney cancer. The sequencing used CD4+ or CD8+ T cells sorted from blood, collected in a trial of the OX40 agonist ivuxolimab. V and J are TRBV5-1 and TRBJ1-1; 8 bases fit TRBD1. In DNA, the CDR3 is TGCGCCTCAGGGACAGGCCCAAACACTGAAGCTTTCTTT. Its translation: CASGTGPNTEAFF.